These T cell receptor beta chains were read from a single sample in a study of brain T cells in children with intractable seizures. Clones were sequenced by immunoSEQ multiplex PCR, and TCRdb holds only the in-frame ones, with some missing. The data show roughly 80,000 clones, with 90% to 95% seen just once and under 2% held by the top ten. The sequences come from peripheral blood, collected at surgery. The receptor source for this set is a boy younger than two with tuberous sclerosis and intractable seizures. The conserved cysteine and the conserved F or W are not part of the CDR3 here. Fields, in order: D gene, V gene, CDR3 protein. D genes are given only for firm matches.

>NA|TRBV20-1
SHYRAKTQY
>TRBD1|TRBV6-2/TRBV6-3
ASSYAGTEANTIY
>TRBD2|TRBV12-3/TRBV12-4
ASGIAGLGELF
>NA|TRBV24-1
ATSEAGAGELF
>NA|TRBV19
ASSIYANTEAF
>TRBD2|TRBV12-5
ASGLVLTSREGPDTQY
>TRBD2|TRBV9
ASSPGTSGVVDEQF
>NA|TRBV5-1
ASSLLGGANEKLF
>TRBD1|TRBV20-1
SASPTGAANEKLF
>NA|TRBV10-3
AINGGQRGNTIY
>NA|TRBV5-1
ASMGGREQY
>NA|TRBV30
AWSRNTEAF
>NA|TRBV19
ASSIGRARGEAF
>NA|TRBV2
ASRGWSYYEQY
>NA|TRBV19
ASSSWTVTNEKLF
>TRBD2|TRBV7-9
ASSFGLAGQETQY
>TRBD1|TRBV3-1/TRBV3-2
ASSQNLRDRGLLDIQY
>TRBD1|TRBV6-5
ASSRTGGTGELF